These T cell receptor beta chains were read from a single sample in a study of cytomegalovirus exposure and HLA in healthy donors. The assay was immunoSEQ multiplex PCR, and TCRdb's table has in-frame clones only and misses some. The table shows about 160,000 clones, with around 83% occurring only once. Sequencing input: PBMCs. The origin of the receptors is a man aged 45 to 65 in good health and CMV-seropositive. The CDR3 runs from the conserved cysteine through the conserved F or W. Each record gives: D gene, clone size, V gene, J gene, CDR3 DNA, CDR3 protein. A D gene is named only where the DNA matches it firmly. Only part of the rows carry a size: once, few, many, or a class if the clone is expanded.

.,.,TRBV9,TRBJ2-5,TGTGCCAGCAGCGTAGCTACTGGTGAGACCCAGTACTTC,CASSVATGETQYF
.,once,TRBV5-4,TRBJ2-6,TGTGCCAGCAGCTTGGAGGGGCAAGGGGCCAACGTCCTGACTTTC,CASSLEGQGANVLTF
TRBD2,.,TRBV5-6,TRBJ2-2,TGTGCCAGCAGCTTGGGTCTAGCGGGTTTCACCGGGGAGCTGTTTTTT,CASSLGLAGFTGELFF
TRBD1,.,TRBV2,TRBJ2-5,TGTGCCAGCAGTGCCAGGGGGGAGACCCAGTACTTC,CASSARGETQYF
.,.,TRBV27,TRBJ2-7,TGTGCCAGCAGTTTAGTTATGGGAGCGATAGACGGCTCCTACGAGCAGTACTTC,CASSLVMGAIDGSYEQYF
TRBD2,.,TRBV7-8,TRBJ2-1,TGTGCCAGCAGCTTACCGGGACTAGGGAGTGAGCAGTTCTTC,CASSLPGLGSEQFF
.,.,TRBV7-6,TRBJ2-3,TGTGCCAGCGCCGCCGGCGGACACCTAAGGACAGATACGCAGTATTTT,CASAAGGHLRTDTQYF
TRBD2,.,TRBV6-4,TRBJ2-7,TGTGCCAGCAGAGTGACTAGCGGGATAAAACCATATCCCTACGAGCAGTACTTC,CASRVTSGIKPYPYEQYF
TRBD1,.,TRBV5-5,TRBJ1-6,TGTGCCAGCAGCTCCTACAGGGGACAGGGTTCACCCCTCCACTTT,CASSSYRGQGSPLHF
.,few,TRBV28,TRBJ2-7,TGTGCCAGCAGCCACTACGAGCAGTACTTC,CASSHYEQYF
TRBD2,.,TRBV4-1,TRBJ2-2,TGCGCCAGCAGCTCAAGGTCGGCGGGAGATACCGGGGAGCTGTTTTTT,CASSSRSAGDTGELFF
TRBD2,.,TRBV13,TRBJ2-1,TGTGCCAGCAGCTTAGTCACTAGCGGGAGTCTACGAGAGCAGTTCTTC,CASSLVTSGSLREQFF
.,few,TRBV6-6,TRBJ2-7,TGTGCCAGCAGTTACGAGTACGAGCAGTACTTC,CASSYEYEQYF
.,.,TRBV4-2,TRBJ1-3,TGTGCCAGCAGCCAAGGACAACTTACCATATATTTT,CASSQGQLTIYF
TRBD2,.,TRBV28,TRBJ2-2,TGTGCCATCCCCGCTAACCGGGAGGGCGGCGGGGAGCTGTTTTTT,CAIPANREGGGELFF
TRBD2,.,TRBV11-2,TRBJ2-5,TGTGCCAGCAGCTTAGAGCTAGCGGGAGGCAGTTGGCGGACCCAGTACTTC,CASSLELAGGSWRTQYF
TRBD1,.,TRBV28,TRBJ2-7,TGTGCCAGCAGTTACCCCGGGACAGGGGCGTACGAGCAGTACTTC,CASSYPGTGAYEQYF
.,few,TRBV28,TRBJ2-2,TGTGCCAGCAGTTTCGGAGGGTTGACCAGAGGCACCGGGGAGCTGTTTTTT,CASSFGGLTRGTGELFF
.,.,TRBV9,TRBJ2-7,TGTGCCAGCAGCGTAGGTGGAGGGTACTCCTACGAGCAGTACTTC,CASSVGGGYSYEQYF
TRBD1,.,TRBV5-6,TRBJ1-6,TGTGCCAGCAGCTTTGGGACAGATTTATCACCCCTCCACTTT,CASSFGTDLSPLHF
TRBD1,.,TRBV28,TRBJ1-5,TGTGCCAGCAGTATTCGACAGGGCAGGAGCAATCAGCCCCAGCATTTT,CASSIRQGRSNQPQHF
TRBD2,.,TRBV5-1,TRBJ2-3,TGCGCCAGCAGCTGGGGGGGGTTTGAGGCAGCAGATACGCAGTATTTT,CASSWGGFEAADTQYF
TRBD1,.,TRBV6-1,TRBJ1-3,TGTGCCAGCAGGACAGGGTATACTCTGGGAAACACCATATATTTT,CASRTGYTLGNTIYF
.,.,TRBV7-3,TRBJ2-6,TGTGCCAGCAGCCGAGAGGGTACTAGCTTGATTAGCGGGGCCAACGTCCTGACTTTC,CASSREGTSLISGANVLTF
TRBD1,.,TRBV7-9,TRBJ2-2,TGTGCCAGCAGCTTAACCGGGACAGGAGCTCTCGGGGAGCTGTTTTTT,CASSLTGTGALGELFF
.,.,TRBV7-2,TRBJ2-1,TGTGCCAGCAGCTTCTCCGGGGTCTCCTACAATGAGCAGTTCTTC,CASSFSGVSYNEQFF
TRBD1,.,TRBV29-1,TRBJ2-1,TGCAGCGGAAGACTTACAGGGGGCCCCTACAATGAGCAGTTCTTC,CSGRLTGGPYNEQFF
TRBD2,.,TRBV19,TRBJ2-1,TGTGCCAGTAGTATTTTCTTCCGGACTAGCGAACACAATGAGCAGTTCTTC,CASSIFFRTSEHNEQFF
.,.,TRBV5-1,TRBJ1-6,TGCGCCAGCAGCTTGGGGCAGGAAAGGTATTCACCCCTCCACTTT,CASSLGQERYSPLHF
TRBD2,.,TRBV7-7,TRBJ2-5,TGTGCCAGCAGCCCAGCGGGGGCGCGGTCTTTGGAGACCCAGTACTTC,CASSPAGARSLETQYF
TRBD1,.,TRBV19,TRBJ1-6,TGTGCCGGGCATGGGGACAGAGATTCACCCCTCCACTTT,CAGHGDRDSPLHF
TRBD2,.,TRBV30,TRBJ2-1,TGTGCCTGGAGTGTAAGGTCTAGCGGGAGGCGGGGACCATACAATGAGCAGTTCTTC,CAWSVRSSGRRGPYNEQFF
TRBD1,.,TRBV4-3,TRBJ2-1,TGCGCCAGCAGCCAAGCTTCGACAGGGAATGACAATGAGCAGTTCTTC,CASSQASTGNDNEQFF
.,.,TRBV30,TRBJ1-5,TGTGCCTGGAGTCGGGAAGGGAACTTCCAGCCCCAGCATTTT,CAWSREGNFQPQHF
TRBD2,.,TRBV27,TRBJ2-5,TGTGCCAGCAGTCCTAGCGGGTACCAAGAGACCCAGTACTTC,CASSPSGYQETQYF
TRBD1,.,TRBV11-2,TRBJ1-3,TGTGCCAGCAGCCGGGACAGGGCAGGCGGAAACACCATATATTTT,CASSRDRAGGNTIYF
TRBD2,.,TRBV29-1,TRBJ2-2,TGCAGCGTTGAAGAGGGGGAGGGCCTGTGGACCGGGGAGCTGTTTTTT,CSVEEGEGLWTGELFF
.,.,TRBV12-5,TRBJ1-2,TGTGCTAGTGGTTTGTATCCGGACAGTTATGGCTACACCTTC,CASGLYPDSYGYTF
.,.,TRBV29-1,TRBJ1-5,TGCAGCGGCCACACAGGCGATCATCAGCCCCAGCATTTT,CSGHTGDHQPQHF
.,few,TRBV28,TRBJ2-4,TGTGCCAGCAGTTTTGCGCGTCTGCAGGGAACCTTAGCCAAAAACATTCAGTACTTC,CASSFARLQGTLAKNIQYF
TRBD2,.,TRBV19,TRBJ2-2,TGTGCCAGTAGTATTTTCCTAGCGGGCACCGGGGAGCTGTTTTTT,CASSIFLAGTGELFF
TRBD1,.,TRBV30,TRBJ2-7,TGTGCCTGGAGTCCGGACAGGGTGGGTGAGCAGTACTTC,CAWSPDRVGEQYF
.,.,TRBV19,TRBJ1-2,TGTGCCAGTAGTATTCAGGAAAACTATGGCTACACCTTC,CASSIQENYGYTF
TRBD1,.,TRBV5-1,TRBJ1-1,TGCGCCAGCAGCTTGGACAGGGGATTGGGGCTGAACACTGAAGCTTTCTTT,CASSLDRGLGLNTEAFF
TRBD1,.,TRBV6-6,TRBJ2-7,TGTGCCAGCCACAGGACAGGGGAAGGTCGGGAGCAGTACTTC,CASHRTGEGREQYF
.,.,TRBV9,TRBJ2-7,TGTGCCAGCAGCGTAGGGGGCTGGGGCTCCGGCCCCTACGAGCAGTACTTC,CASSVGGWGSGPYEQYF
.,.,TRBV7-9,TRBJ1-5,TGTGCCAGCAGCTTAGAACGCGGAGGTGTAGGGTGGGATCAGCCCCAGCATTTT,CASSLERGGVGWDQPQHF
TRBD1,.,TRBV9,TRBJ1-4,TGTGCCAGCAGCGTGAGTCAGGGGGATGAAAAACTGTTTTTT,CASSVSQGDEKLFF
TRBD1,once,TRBV5-6,TRBJ2-1,TGTGCCAGCAGCTTCAGGACAGGGCCCGCTCTCCCCGACAATGAGCAGTTCTTC,CASSFRTGPALPDNEQFF
.,.,TRBV9,TRBJ2-1,TGTGCCAGCAGCGCAAACCGAGACAATGAGCAGTTCTTC,CASSANRDNEQFF
.,.,TRBV4-2,TRBJ1-4,TGTGCCAGCAGCCAAGTACTAAGGAGGGAAGGTGGTGAAAAACTGTTTTTT,CASSQVLRREGGEKLFF
TRBD1,.,TRBV4-2,TRBJ1-1,TGTGCCAGCAGCCAGGCACAGGGGGTGAGCGCTGAAGCTTTCTTT,CASSQAQGVSAEAFF
.,.,TRBV27,TRBJ1-1,TGTGCCAGCAGTTTATTCAGGGCGAACACTGAAGCCTTCTTT,CASSLFRANTEAFF
.,.,TRBV7-7,TRBJ2-7,TGTGCCAGCAGCTTAGTGGCTGGGCTCGAGCAGTACTTC,CASSLVAGLEQYF
.,.,TRBV19,TRBJ2-1,TGTGCCAGTAGTATGAGGGCTAGGGTTGAGCAGTTCTTC,CASSMRARVEQFF